The 9 T cell receptor beta chains below were found in one sample sequenced in a study of human T cells and chemical hapten exposure. In TCRdb, the RACE reads were re-called with MiXCR into one record per CDR3 protein. Of approximately 82,000 distinct CDR3 sequences in the sample, roughly a tenth were seen once. Time point defined: patch test 1, 2 weeks after DPC sensitization. The treatment denotes: therapeutic diphenylcyclopropenone sensitization with weekly scalp DPC. Here the sequenced sample was whole blood, taken in connection with sensitization to the hapten diphenylcyclopropenone (DPC). Every receptor here comes from a man between 40 and 49 years old with alopecia areata. Some clones in this sample may be carry-over from other donors' samples.

This clonotype was seen repeatedly, ten times or more. The genes are TRBV6-2 or TRBV6-3 and TRBJ1-5, with 9 bases fitting TRBD1. V shed 2 bases and J 6 bases; nucleotides not matched to a gene: 5. The germline V gene has CDR1 MNHEY and CDR2 SVGEGT. This CDR3 region has 15 residues. The CDR3 DNA reads as TGTGCCAGCAGTTACATCGGGACAGGGCGTCAGCCCCAGCATTTT. Translated: CASSYIGTGRQPQHF.

This clonotype has only a few counts. V is TRBV25-1 and J is TRBJ2-7; a weak D match, TRBD2 (6 bases). Trimming cost V 4 bases and J 6 bases, with 22 bases left between them. Germline loops: CDR1 MGHDK, CDR2 SYGVNS. This CDR3 comprises 16 residues. The CDR3 nucleotides read TGTGCCAGCAGTGGTGCCGGGAGCCAGGCGTATATCGAGCAGTACTTC. It specifies CASSGAGSQAYIEQYF.

This clonotype was seen at least ten times. The chain has TRBV3-1 and TRBJ1-5; D is unresolved. The germline gives CDR1 LGHDT, CDR2 YNNKEL (reference sequence). Trimming removed 1 base from V and 4 bases from J, with 2 bases in between. The CDR3 has 12 residues. The CDR3, as DNA: TGTGCCAGCAGCCAAGGGAATCAGCCCCAGCATTTT. This gives the protein CASSQGNQPQHF.

The V call is TRBV6-2 or TRBV6-3, the J call TRBJ1-6; a weak D match, TRBD1 (5 bases). This CDR3 is built from 17 residues. Looked up from germline, CDR1 is MNHEY and CDR2 is SVGEGT. Trimming stripped 6 bases from V and 0 bases from J, with 15 bases between. The CDR3 nucleotides are TGTGCCAGCAGCCCCGGGACGGTCAGCTCCTATAATTCACCCCTCCACTTT. Residues: CASSPGTVSSYNSPLHF.

This clonotype was counted many times. The V gene is TRBV30, the J gene TRBJ1-2, with D possibly TRBD1 on 6 matching bases. CDR1 and CDR2 (germline): GTSNPN, SVGIG (reference sequence). CDR3 length equals 13 residues. Trimming left V 2 bases short and J 7 bases short, with 14 bases between. CDR3 protein: CAWSPGDNSGYTF. The CDR3 DNA reads TGTGCCTGGAGTCCAGGGGACAATTCTGGCTACACCTTC.

This clonotype has at least ten counts. The V and J genes are TRBV20-1 and TRBJ2-7, with TRBD2 matching over 8 bases. The CDR3 has 14 residues. The trim removed 0 bases at V and 5 bases at J, leaving 6 bases unmatched. CDR1 and CDR2 from the germline V gene are DFQATT and SNEGSKA (reference sequence). CDR3 DNA: TGCAGTGCTAGAGACCTGACTAGCGCGGACGAGCAGTACGTC. It is translated as CSARDLTSADEQYV.

This clonotype was seen a few times. The rearrangement links TRBV6-6 to TRBJ2-2; TRBD2 matches 10 bases. The CDR3 is 16 amino acids. Trimming removed 4 bases from V and 0 bases from J; junction bases left unmatched: 2. Germline CDR1 and CDR2: MNHNY and SVGAGI (reference sequence). The CDR3 reads CASSLGLAANTGELFF. The CDR3 coding sequence is TGTGCCAGCAGTTTAGGACTAGCGGCGAACACCGGGGAGCTGTTTTTT.

This clonotype came up many times. The chain employs TRBV20-1 and TRBJ2-7, with 7 bases matching TRBD2. CDR3 length equals 14 residues. V trimming: 5 bases; J trimming: 3 bases; junction bases outside the gene matches: 10. Germline loops: CDR1 DFQATT, CDR2 SNEGSKA (reference sequence). CDR3 sequence (DNA): TGCAGTGCTCCCCCCGGACTAGGGTACTACGAGCAGTACGTC. The encoded protein is CSAPPGLGYYEQYV.

The gene calls are TRBV27 and TRBJ2-2, with TRBD2 matching over 8 bases. The CDR3 has 15 amino acids. V lost 2 bases to trimming and J lost 2 bases; unmatched junction nucleotides: 1. Germline V gene lookup returns CDR1 MNHEY and CDR2 SMNVEV (reference sequence). The CDR3 here is CASSLVAGNTGELFF. The CDR3 nucleotides read TGTGCCAGCAGTTTAGTAGCGGGAAACACCGGGGAGCTGTTTTTT.